This TCR beta chain emerged from a study of metastatic and nonmetastatic thyroid tumors. Study as a whole: Malignant and benign thyroid patients had repertoires compared in peripheral blood and tumor or nodule tissue. General study findings and limits: Significantly greater TCR beta diversity was reportedly found in malignant thyroid tumors than in benign nodules (in blood and tumor).

Nobody among the patients had been given any treatment before thyroid surgery. This clone was picked up a small number of times. Its matching antigen is unknown. The ends were cut back, 6 bases at V and 2 bases at J, with 19 bases in the middle. Germline CDR1 MDHEN, CDR2 SYDVKM. CDR3 size: 16 residues. TCRdb re-analyzed the PCR reads using MiXCR. The repertoire holds roughly 48,000 clones, roughly 18% seen once, with 2.5% to 3.5% in the top ten. The source of this sequence is a female donor with papillary thyroid cancer or a benign thyroid nodule (not recorded which). Some clones in this sample may be carry-over from other donors' samples. This chain links TRBV28 with TRBJ2-5, with D tentatively TRBD1 (6 bases). The sequenced material came from blood. CDR3 coding DNA: TGTGCCAGCAGCCCACAGGGAAGCGCGCTACAAGAGACCCAGTACTTC. This sequence encodes CASSPQGSALQETQYF.